This T cell receptor (beta chain) emerged from a study of T-cell memory formation after mild COVID-19. Study information: TCR clusters were largely donor specific.

V was cut by 7 bases and J by 0 bases, with 13 bases left in between. There are 15 residues in the CDR3. The germline V gene has CDR1 MNHNS and CDR2 SASEGT. Using constant-segment primers, 5'RACE produced TCR alpha and TCR beta cDNA libraries carrying sample barcodes and UMIs. TCRdb reanalysed the 5' RACE reads using MiXCR and keeps one entry per CDR3 protein. In the table there are roughly 320,000 distinct CDR3 sequences, 25% to 30% of which are singletons. The sample taken for sequencing was PBMCs or a T cell subset sorted from them (not recorded which). The receptor comes from an adult woman who had mild COVID-19 (a few samples of this study predate the infection). Cell type and time point are not known. The V and J genes are TRBV6-1 and TRBJ2-1, with a tentative D call TRBD1 (5 bases). The CDR3 region is CASNNHRGSYNEQFF. Here the CDR3 DNA reads TGTGCCAGCAATAACCATAGGGGCTCCTACAATGAGCAGTTCTTC.